Listed here are 22 T cell receptor beta chains from one sample, sequenced in a study of blood T cell repertoires in COVID-19. Profiled with immunoSEQ multiplex PCR; TCRdb holds only in-frame clones, not every one. This table has approximately 160,000 clones, more than 75% appearing once. Sequences were obtained from PBMCs or T cells enriched from blood (not recorded which). Receptors were obtained from a man in his forties who had recovered from COVID-19.

In its sample, this clone was seen a few times. The gene calls are TRBV4-2 and TRBJ2-1; TRBD1 is a possible D gene (7 bases). The CDR3 covers 21 residues. V lost 1 base to trimming and J lost 1 base, with 26 bases between them. The V gene's germline CDR1 is LGHNA and CDR2 YNFKEQ. The CDR3 here is CASSQALRDRPVRGSYNEQFF. The CDR3 nucleotides read TGTGCCAGCAGCCAAGCTCTCCGGGACAGACCGGTTCGGGGGTCCTACAATGAGCAGTTCTTC.

The CDR3 loop reads CASSEERVNQPQHF. The CDR3 coding sequence is TGTGCCAGCAGTGAGGAGAGGGTCAATCAGCCCCAGCATTTT. The rearrangement uses TRBV6-1 and TRBJ1-5; no clear D. This CDR3 spans 14 amino acids. The V gene lost 3 bases and the J gene lost 3 bases, with 9 bases spanning the gap. Germline CDR1 reads MNHNS; CDR2 reads SASEGT.

The gene calls are TRBV6-5 and TRBJ1-4; a weak D match, TRBD1 (5 bases). Germline assignment: CDR1 MNHEY and CDR2 SVGAGI. CDR3 length: 15 residues. V was shortened by 6 bases and J by 2 bases, with 13 bases between the two germline ends. This CDR3 reads CASRTGGRTNEKLFF. CDR3 nucleotides: TGTGCCAGCAGAACCGGGGGGAGGACTAATGAAAAACTGTTTTTT.

This rearrangement joins TRBV6-5 to TRBJ1-6, with TRBD1 matching over 9 bases. The germline V gene has CDR1 MNHEY and CDR2 SVGAGI. The length of the CDR3 is 15 residues. The V and J ends lost 6 bases and 4 bases, in that order; junction bases with no gene match: 4. As DNA, the CDR3 is TGTGCCAGCAGCGTTGACAGGGGGTATAATTCACCCCTCCACTTT. Its translation is CASSVDRGYNSPLHF.

The chain recombines TRBV7-3 with TRBJ1-2, with D hard to call. This CDR3 is 15 amino acids long. Trimming pared 7 bases from V and 0 bases from J, leaving 15 bases between. Per the germline V gene, CDR1 is SGHTA and CDR2 is FQGTGA. The CDR3 DNA follows: TGTGCCAGCAACCCCAAAGTGGCCGCTAACTATGGCTACACCTTC. It codes for CASNPKVAANYGYTF.

The V and J genes are TRBV19 and TRBJ1-5; maybe TRBD1 (6 bases). CDR3 size: 15 residues. V lost 5 bases to trimming and J lost 6 bases, with 17 bases between them. Germline V lookup: CDR1 LNHDA, CDR2 SQIVND (reference sequence). The CDR3 protein is CASSSGTPSFQPQHF. CDR3 DNA: TGTGCCAGTAGTTCCGGGACACCCTCTTTTCAGCCCCAGCATTTT.

Many counts were recorded for this clone. The J gene is TRBJ1-1, the V gene TRBV30, with D unresolved. This CDR3 comprises 15 residues. CDR1 GTSNPN and CDR2 SVGIG come from the germline V gene (reference sequence). The ends were cut back, 0 bases at V and 11 bases at J, with 22 bases in the middle. The CDR3 protein is CAWSVKETAVQLAFF. In nucleotides, the CDR3 is TGTGCCTGGAGTGTTAAGGAGACGGCCGTCCAGTTGGCTTTCTTT.

The J gene is TRBJ2-1, the V gene TRBV7-8; no firm D call. Germline loops: CDR1 SGHVS, CDR2 FQNEAQ. Trimming cost V 0 bases and J 0 bases, with 9 bases left between them. The length of the CDR3 is 16 residues. The CDR3 here is CASSLAPRSSYNEQFF. DNA of the CDR3: TGTGCCAGCAGCTTAGCTCCGAGAAGCTCCTACAATGAGCAGTTCTTC.

The chain recombines TRBV9 with TRBJ1-3; 9 bases are a match to TRBD1. The junction had 5 bases not matched to a gene; V was cut back by 3 bases and J by 4 bases. Germline CDR1 SGDLS, CDR2 YYNGEE. The CDR3 contains 15 residues. The CDR3 nucleotides are TGTGCCAGCAGCGCCGGGACAGGGTGGGGAAACACCATATATTTT. This sequence encodes CASSAGTGWGNTIYF.

The rearrangement uses TRBV2 and TRBJ2-5; 9 nucleotides agree with TRBD2. The length of the CDR3 is 15 residues. Germline lookup yields CDR1 SNHLY and CDR2 FYNNEI. The V gene end was trimmed by 4 bases and the J gene end by 5 bases; junction bases not matched to a gene: 8. CDR3 region: CASSVGSGGRETQYF. CDR3 coding DNA: TGTGCCAGCAGTGTTGGTAGCGGGGGCCGGGAGACCCAGTACTTC.

This chain connects TRBV7-9 to TRBJ2-1; 8 bases line up with TRBD1. The length of the CDR3 is 16 residues. In germline, CDR1 is SEHNR, CDR2 FQNEAQ (reference sequence). After removal of 5 bases from V and 4 bases from J, the junction contained 10 bases not matched to a gene. CDR3 sequence (DNA): TGTGCCAGCAGCACCCCTGGGACAGGATTTTACAATGAGCAGTTCTTC. It specifies CASSTPGTGFYNEQFF.

V usage is TRBV2 and J usage is TRBJ2-3; 10 nucleotides align to TRBD2. This CDR3 comprises 16 residues. The germline gives CDR1 SNHLY, CDR2 FYNNEI. V lost 1 base, J lost 4 bases, and 5 bases stayed unmatched. CDR3 nucleotides: TGTGCCAGCAGTGAAGAGCGGGGGGGCATCGCAGATACGCAGTATTTT. This codes for CASSEERGGIADTQYF.

This clone occurred a few times. The rearrangement uses TRBV6-2 or TRBV6-3 and TRBJ2-3; the D gene is possibly TRBD2 (6 bases). The V end was cut by 3 bases, the J end by 1 base, with 11 bases between. The CDR3 runs 15 residues. CDR1 and CDR2 (germline): MNHEY, SVGEGT. The CDR3, as DNA: TGTGCCAGCAGTTATGTGGGCGGGGGCACAGATACGCAGTATTTT. It encodes CASSYVGGGTDTQYF.

V is TRBV19 and J is TRBJ1-2, with D perhaps matching TRBD1 (5 bases). CDR1 is LNHDA, CDR2 SQIVND, per germline (reference sequence). Trimming stripped 4 bases from V and 0 bases from J, with 12 bases between. The CDR3 extends over 15 amino acids. CDR3 in DNA: TGTGCCAGTAGTACTCAACAGGCACCTAACTATGGCTACACCTTC. The encoded protein is CASSTQQAPNYGYTF.

V gene TRBV27 combines with J gene TRBJ1-3; D uncertain. CDR3 size: 17 residues. Trimming pared 7 bases from V and 0 bases from J, leaving 19 bases between. Germline assignment: CDR1 MNHEY and CDR2 SMNVEV (reference sequence). DNA for the CDR3: TGTGCCAGCAAACCGGCCCAGACTTCCTACTCTGGAAACACCATATATTTT. Amino acids: CASKPAQTSYSGNTIYF.

This rearrangement joins TRBV19 to TRBJ1-5; weak D call: TRBD1 (6 bases). The CDR3 is 14 residues long. Germline CDR1 is LNHDA and CDR2 is SQIVND (reference sequence). Trimming left V 6 bases short and J 2 bases short, with 11 bases between. CDR3 in DNA: TGTGCCAGTAGCAGGGAGGGGGGCAATCAGCCCCAGCATTTT. Amino acids: CASSREGGNQPQHF.

This chain joins TRBV4-1 and TRBJ1-2; 9 bases agree with TRBD1. From germline, CDR1 is MGHRA and CDR2 YSYEKL. This CDR3 contains 14 residues. Trimming took 2 bases from V and 5 from J; bases not matched to a gene: 3. CDR3 sequence (DNA): TGCGCCAGCAGCCAAACAGGGGGCGATTATGGCTACACCTTC. Encoded protein: CASSQTGGDYGYTF.

Only a few counts were recorded for this clone. This sequence joins TRBV10-3 and TRBJ2-2, with 10 positions matching TRBD1. V was clipped by 6 bases and J by 6 bases; unmatched bases: 10. The germline gives CDR1 ENHRY, CDR2 SYGVKD. This CDR3 is built from 16 residues. CDR3 bases: TGTGCCATCAGGGATACGGGACAGGGGATCCCCGGGGAGCTGTTTTTT. This encodes CAIRDTGQGIPGELFF.

The chain employs TRBV19 and TRBJ2-2; D is possibly TRBD1 (6 bases). This CDR3 spans 14 amino acids. Germline V gene sequence: CDR1 LNHDA, CDR2 SQIVND (reference sequence). V was trimmed by 4 bases and J by 2 bases, leaving 8 bases between them. DNA of the CDR3: TGTGCCAGTAGTACACAGGGTAACACCGGGGAGCTGTTTTTT. It codes for CASSTQGNTGELFF.

V and J are TRBV10-3 and TRBJ2-4; 10 nucleotides match TRBD1. The CDR3 length is 17 residues. V lost 3 bases to trimming and J lost 1 base; unmatched junction nucleotides: 6. Germline CDR1 ENHRY, CDR2 SYGVKD. As DNA, the CDR3 is TGTGCCATCAGTGATCCGAGACAGGGGGCGGCCAAAAACATTCAGTACTTC. It encodes CAISDPRQGAAKNIQYF.

CDR3 in DNA: TGTGCCAGCAGCCTGATGTACAACGTGGAAAAACTGTTTTTT. Translated, it gives CASSLMYNVEKLFF. This rearrangement joins TRBV5-6 to TRBJ1-4, with D hard to call. The CDR3 covers 14 residues. Trimming shortened V by 4 bases and J by 8 bases, and 15 bases separated the two germline ends. Germline V gene lookup returns CDR1 SGHDT and CDR2 YYEEEE.

This chain links TRBV5-1 with TRBJ1-1, with D possibly being TRBD1 (5 bases). The CDR3 consists of 14 residues. Looked up from germline, CDR1 is SGHRS and CDR2 is YFSETQ. V was cut by 6 bases and J by 8 bases, with 20 bases left in between. In DNA, the CDR3 is TGCGCCAGCACTTCCGGACGAGGTCCAGGGGAAGCTTTCTTT. As protein: CASTSGRGPGEAFF. Full variable domain (remainder filled in from reference TRBV5-1 and TRBJ1-1): KAGVTQTPRYLIKTRGQQVTLSCSPISGHRSVSWYQQTPGQGLQFLFEYFSETQRNKGNFPGRFSGRQFSNSRSEMNVSTLELGDSALYLCASTSGRGPGEAFFGQGTRLTVV.